Presented here are 3 T cell receptor beta chains from one specimen sequenced in a study of response to subunit inactivated influenza vaccine. TCRdb fed the RT-PCR reads into MiXCR, producing one record per CDR3 protein. This sample has roughly 500,000 distinct CDR3 sequences, with more than 15% found just once. Sample: CD4+ T cells sorted from PBMCs, taken less than 30 months after vaccination. The receptors were sampled from a man between 50 and 70 years old who received an inactivated influenza vaccine.

This chain links TRBV10-2 with TRBJ1-2; 7 nucleotides match TRBD1. V gave up 8 bases and J gave up 6 bases; unmatched junction bases: 6. Germline loops: CDR1 WSHSY, CDR2 SAAADI. The CDR3 has 12 residues. CDR3: CASSRQGNGYTF. CDR3 nucleotides: TGCGCCAGCTCAAGACAGGGAAATGGCTACACCTTC.

Only a few counts were recorded for this clonotype. The chain carries TRBV25-1 and TRBJ2-7; 8 bases match TRBD2. The CDR3 sequence is 15 residues long. CDR1 and CDR2 from the germline V gene are MGHDK and SYGVNS. With V trimmed by 4 bases and J by 0 bases, 5 bases remained unmatched. Written as DNA, the CDR3 is TGTGCCAGCAGTGGAGGCGGGAGGAGCTCCTACGAGCAGTACTTC. The encoded protein is CASSGGGRSSYEQYF.

The V call is TRBV20-1, the J call TRBJ2-1; 10 positions match TRBD2. Trimming at V came to 6 bases and at J to 4 bases, leaving 9 bases not matched to a gene. The CDR3 loop spans 15 amino acids. Looked up from germline, CDR1 is DFQATT and CDR2 is SNEGSKA (reference sequence). The CDR3 bases are TGCAGTGCAACCGTTAGCGGGAGGTCATACAATGAGCAGTTCTTC. It encodes CSATVSGRSYNEQFF.